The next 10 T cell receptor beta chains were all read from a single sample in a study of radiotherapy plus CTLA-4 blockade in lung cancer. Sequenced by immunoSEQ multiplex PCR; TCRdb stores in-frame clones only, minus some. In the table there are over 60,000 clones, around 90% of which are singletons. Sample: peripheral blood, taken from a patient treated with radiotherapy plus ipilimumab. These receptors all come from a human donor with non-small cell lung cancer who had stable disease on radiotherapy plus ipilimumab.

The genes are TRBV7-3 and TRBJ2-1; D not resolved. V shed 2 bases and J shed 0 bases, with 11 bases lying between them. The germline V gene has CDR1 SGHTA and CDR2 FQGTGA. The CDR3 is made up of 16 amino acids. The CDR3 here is CASSLLGRSSYNEQFF. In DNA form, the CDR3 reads TGTGCCAGCAGCTTATTAGGGCGGAGCTCCTACAATGAGCAGTTCTTC.

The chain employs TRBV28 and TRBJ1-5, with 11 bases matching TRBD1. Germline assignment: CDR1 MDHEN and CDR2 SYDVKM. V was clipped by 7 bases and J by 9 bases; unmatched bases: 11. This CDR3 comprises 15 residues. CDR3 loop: CASTPDRGQLRPQHF. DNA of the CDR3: TGTGCCAGCACCCCGGACAGGGGGCAGTTAAGGCCCCAGCATTTT. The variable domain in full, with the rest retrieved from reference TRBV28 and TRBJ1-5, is DVKVTQSSRYLVKRTGEKVFLECVQDMDHENMFWYRQDPGLGLRLIYFSYDVKMKEKGDIPEGYSVSREKKERFSLILESASTNQTSMYLCASTPDRGQLRPQHFGDGTRLSIL.

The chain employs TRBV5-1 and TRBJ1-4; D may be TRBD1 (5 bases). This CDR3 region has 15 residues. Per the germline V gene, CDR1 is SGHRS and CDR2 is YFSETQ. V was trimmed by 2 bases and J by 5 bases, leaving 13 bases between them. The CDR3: CASSFSGDGNEKLFF. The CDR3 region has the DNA TGCGCCAGCAGCTTCTCCGGGGACGGAAATGAAAAACTGTTTTTT.

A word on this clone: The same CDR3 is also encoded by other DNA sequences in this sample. The CDR3 is CASSLEGSYEQYF. CDR3 bases: TGCGCCAGCAGCTTGGAGGGTTCGTACGAGCAGTACTTC. The chain links TRBV5-1 to TRBJ2-7; D is uncertain. Germline V gives CDR1 SGHRS, CDR2 YFSETQ. The CDR3 is 13 residues long. Trimming pared 0 bases from V and 4 bases from J, leaving 8 bases between.

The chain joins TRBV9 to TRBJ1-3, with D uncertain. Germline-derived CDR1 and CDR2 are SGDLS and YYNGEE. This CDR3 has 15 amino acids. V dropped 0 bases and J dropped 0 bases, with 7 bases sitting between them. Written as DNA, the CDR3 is TGTGCCAGCAGCGTAGACGGGAGCTCTGGAAACACCATATATTTT. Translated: CASSVDGSSGNTIYF.

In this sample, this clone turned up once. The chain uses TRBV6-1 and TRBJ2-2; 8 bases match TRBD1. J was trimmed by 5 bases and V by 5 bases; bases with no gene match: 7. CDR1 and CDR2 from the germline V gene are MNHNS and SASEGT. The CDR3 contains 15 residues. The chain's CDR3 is CASSPRQGRTGELFF. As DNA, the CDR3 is TGTGCCAGCAGTCCCCGACAGGGGCGGACCGGGGAGCTGTTTTTT.

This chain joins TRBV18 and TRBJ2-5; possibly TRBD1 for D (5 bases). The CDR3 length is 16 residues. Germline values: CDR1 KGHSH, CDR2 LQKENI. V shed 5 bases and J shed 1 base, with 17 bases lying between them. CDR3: CASSSLSQGSQETQYF. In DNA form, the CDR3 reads TGTGCCAGCTCATCACTTTCCCAGGGCAGCCAAGAGACCCAGTACTTC.

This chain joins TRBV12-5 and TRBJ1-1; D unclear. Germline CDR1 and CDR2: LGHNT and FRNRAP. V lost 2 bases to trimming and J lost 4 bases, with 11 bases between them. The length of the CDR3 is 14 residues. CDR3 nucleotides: TGTGCTAGTGGTTTGCGGGGTGACGGCACTGAAGCTTTCTTT. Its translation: CASGLRGDGTEAFF.

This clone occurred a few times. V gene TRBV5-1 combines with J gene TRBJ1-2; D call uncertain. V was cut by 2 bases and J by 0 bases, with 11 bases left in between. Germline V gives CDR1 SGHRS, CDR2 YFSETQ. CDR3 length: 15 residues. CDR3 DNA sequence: TGCGCCAGCAGCTTCTCTCTGGGATCTAACTATGGCTACACCTTC. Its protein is CASSFSLGSNYGYTF.

DNA for the CDR3: TGTGCCAGCAGTTTTGGGGACAGGGCGAACACCGGGGAGCTGTTTTTT. It yields the protein CASSFGDRANTGELFF. V gene TRBV28 combines with J gene TRBJ2-2; 9 positions agree with TRBD1. In germline, CDR1 is MDHEN, CDR2 SYDVKM. The ends lost 3 bases at V and 0 bases at J; junction bases unmatched: 2. CDR3 size: 16 residues.